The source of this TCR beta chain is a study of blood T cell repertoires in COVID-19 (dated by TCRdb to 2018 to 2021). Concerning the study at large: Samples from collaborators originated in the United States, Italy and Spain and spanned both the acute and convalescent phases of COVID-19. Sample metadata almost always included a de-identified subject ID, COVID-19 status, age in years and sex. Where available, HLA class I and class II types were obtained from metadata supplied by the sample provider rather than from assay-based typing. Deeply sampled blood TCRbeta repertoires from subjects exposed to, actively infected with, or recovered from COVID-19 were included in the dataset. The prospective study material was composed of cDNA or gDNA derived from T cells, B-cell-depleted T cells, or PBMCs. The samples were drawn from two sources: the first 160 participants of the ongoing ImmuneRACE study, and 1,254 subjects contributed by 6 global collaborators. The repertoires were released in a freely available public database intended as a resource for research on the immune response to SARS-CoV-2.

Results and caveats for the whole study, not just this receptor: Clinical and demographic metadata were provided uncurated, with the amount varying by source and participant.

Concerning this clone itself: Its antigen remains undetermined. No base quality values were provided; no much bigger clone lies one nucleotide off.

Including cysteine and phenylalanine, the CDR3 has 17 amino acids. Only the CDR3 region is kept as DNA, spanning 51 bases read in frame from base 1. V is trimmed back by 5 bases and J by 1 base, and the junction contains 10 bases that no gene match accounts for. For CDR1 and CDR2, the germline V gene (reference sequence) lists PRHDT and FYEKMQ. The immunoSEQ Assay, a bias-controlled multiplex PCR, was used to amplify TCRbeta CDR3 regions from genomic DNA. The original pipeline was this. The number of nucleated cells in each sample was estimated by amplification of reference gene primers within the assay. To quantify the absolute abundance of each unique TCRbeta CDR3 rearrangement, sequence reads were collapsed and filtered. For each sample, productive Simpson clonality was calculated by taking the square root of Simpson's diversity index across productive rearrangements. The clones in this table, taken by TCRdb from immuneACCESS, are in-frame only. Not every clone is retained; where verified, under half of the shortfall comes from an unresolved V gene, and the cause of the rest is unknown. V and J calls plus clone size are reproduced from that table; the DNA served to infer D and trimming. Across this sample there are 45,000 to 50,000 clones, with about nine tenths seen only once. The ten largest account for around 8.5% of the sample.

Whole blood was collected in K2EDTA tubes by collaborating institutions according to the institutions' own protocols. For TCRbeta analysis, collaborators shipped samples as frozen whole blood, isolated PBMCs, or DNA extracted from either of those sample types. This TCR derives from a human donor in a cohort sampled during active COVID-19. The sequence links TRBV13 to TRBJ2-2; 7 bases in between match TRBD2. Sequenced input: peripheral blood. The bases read TGTGCCAGCAGCCTGGCGGCGGGGGTCGGGAACACCGGGGAGCTGTTTTTT. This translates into CASSLAAGVGNTGELFF.